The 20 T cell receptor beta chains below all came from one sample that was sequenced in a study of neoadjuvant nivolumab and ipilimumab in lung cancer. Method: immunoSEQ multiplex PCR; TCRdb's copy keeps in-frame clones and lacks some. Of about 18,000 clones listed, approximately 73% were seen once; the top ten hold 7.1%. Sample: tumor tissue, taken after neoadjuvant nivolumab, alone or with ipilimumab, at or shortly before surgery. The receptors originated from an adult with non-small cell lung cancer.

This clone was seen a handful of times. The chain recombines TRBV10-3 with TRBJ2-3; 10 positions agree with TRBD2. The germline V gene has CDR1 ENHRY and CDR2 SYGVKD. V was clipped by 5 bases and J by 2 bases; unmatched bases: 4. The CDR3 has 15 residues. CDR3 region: CAISRTSGITDTQYF. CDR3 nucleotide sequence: TGTGCCATCAGTAGGACTAGCGGAATCACAGATACGCAGTATTTT.

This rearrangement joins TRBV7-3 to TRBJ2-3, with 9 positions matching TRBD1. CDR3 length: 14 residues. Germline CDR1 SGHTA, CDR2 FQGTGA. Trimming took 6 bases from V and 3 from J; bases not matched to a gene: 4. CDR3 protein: CASRHRGQTDTQYF. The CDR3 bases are TGTGCCAGCAGACACAGGGGGCAAACAGATACGCAGTATTTT.

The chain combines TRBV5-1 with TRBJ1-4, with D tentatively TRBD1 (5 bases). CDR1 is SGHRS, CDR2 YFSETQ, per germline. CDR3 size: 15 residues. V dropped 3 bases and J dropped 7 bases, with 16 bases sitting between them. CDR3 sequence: CASSYGQGRGEKLFF. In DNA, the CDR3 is TGCGCCAGCAGCTACGGCCAGGGTAGAGGTGAAAAACTGTTTTTT.

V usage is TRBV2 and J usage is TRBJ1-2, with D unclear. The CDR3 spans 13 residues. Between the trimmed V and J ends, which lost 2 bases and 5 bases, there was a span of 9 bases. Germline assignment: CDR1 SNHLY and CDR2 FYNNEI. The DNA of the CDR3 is TGTGCCAGCAGTGAACGTCAGGTTTATGGCTACACCTTC. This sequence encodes CASSERQVYGYTF.

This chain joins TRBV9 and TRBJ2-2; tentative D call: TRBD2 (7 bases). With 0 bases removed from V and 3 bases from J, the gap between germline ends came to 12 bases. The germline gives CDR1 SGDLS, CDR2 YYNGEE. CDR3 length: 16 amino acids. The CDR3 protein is CASSVVGGEDTGELFF. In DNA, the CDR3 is TGTGCCAGCAGCGTAGTAGGGGGGGAGGACACCGGGGAGCTGTTTTTT.

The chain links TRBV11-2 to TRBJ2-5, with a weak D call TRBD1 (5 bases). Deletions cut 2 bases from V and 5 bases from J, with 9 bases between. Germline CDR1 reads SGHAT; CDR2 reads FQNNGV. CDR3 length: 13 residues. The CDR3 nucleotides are TGTGCCAGCAGCTTACAGGGTCATGAGACCCAGTACTTC. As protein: CASSLQGHETQYF.

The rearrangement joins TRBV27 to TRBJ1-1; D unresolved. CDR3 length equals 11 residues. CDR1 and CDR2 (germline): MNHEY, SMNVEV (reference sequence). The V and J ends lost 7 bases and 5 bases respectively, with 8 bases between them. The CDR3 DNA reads TGTGCCAGCACAGATTTTACTGAAGCTTTCTTT. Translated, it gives CASTDFTEAFF.

This chain's CDR3 is CASIKGRSAYNEQFF. CDR3 DNA: TGTGCCAGCATTAAAGGGAGATCGGCCTACAATGAGCAGTTCTTC. V usage is TRBV5-8 and J usage is TRBJ2-1; TRBD2 is a possible D gene (5 bases). The V end lost 6 bases, the J end lost 2 bases, and 15 bases lay between the germline ends. This CDR3 has 15 amino acids. Per germline, CDR1 SGHTS and CDR2 YDEGEE. The full variable domain, its missing parts supplied by reference TRBV5-8 and TRBJ2-1, is EAGVTQSPTHLIKTRGQQATLRCSPISGHTSVYWYQQALGLGLQFLLWYDEGEERNRGNFPPRFSGRQFPNYSSELNVNALELEDSALYLCASIKGRSAYNEQFFGPGTRLTVL.

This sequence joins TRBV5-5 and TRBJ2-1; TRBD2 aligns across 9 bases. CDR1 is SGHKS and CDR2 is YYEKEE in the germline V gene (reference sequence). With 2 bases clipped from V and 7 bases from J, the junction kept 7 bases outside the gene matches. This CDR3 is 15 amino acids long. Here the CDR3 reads CASSFDSGSWNEQFF. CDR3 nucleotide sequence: TGTGCCAGCAGCTTTGATAGCGGGAGTTGGAATGAGCAGTTCTTC.

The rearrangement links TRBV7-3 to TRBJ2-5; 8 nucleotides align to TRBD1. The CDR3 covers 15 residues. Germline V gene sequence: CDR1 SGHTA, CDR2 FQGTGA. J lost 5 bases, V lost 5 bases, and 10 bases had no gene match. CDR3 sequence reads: CASSPLDRDDETQYF. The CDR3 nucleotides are TGTGCCAGCAGCCCACTGGACAGGGATGATGAGACCCAGTACTTC.

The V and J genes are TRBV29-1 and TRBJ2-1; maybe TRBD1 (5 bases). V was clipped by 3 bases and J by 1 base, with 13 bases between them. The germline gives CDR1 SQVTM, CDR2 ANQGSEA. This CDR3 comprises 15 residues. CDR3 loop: CSVDTGAYSYNEQFF. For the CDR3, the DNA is TGCAGCGTTGATACAGGAGCCTATTCCTACAATGAGCAGTTCTTC.

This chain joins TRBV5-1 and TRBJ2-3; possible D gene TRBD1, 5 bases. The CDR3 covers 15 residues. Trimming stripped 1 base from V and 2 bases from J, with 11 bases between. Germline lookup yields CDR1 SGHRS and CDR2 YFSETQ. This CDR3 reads CASSLQGTDTDTQYF. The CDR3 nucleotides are TGCGCCAGCAGCTTGCAGGGAACAGACACAGATACGCAGTATTTT.

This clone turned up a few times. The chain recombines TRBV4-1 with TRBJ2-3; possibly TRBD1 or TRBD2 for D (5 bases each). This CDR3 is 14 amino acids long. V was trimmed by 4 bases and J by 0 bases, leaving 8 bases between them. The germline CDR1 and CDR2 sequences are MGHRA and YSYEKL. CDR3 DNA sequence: TGCGCCAGCAGCCGTGGGGGTAGCACAGATACGCAGTATTTT. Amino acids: CASSRGGSTDTQYF.

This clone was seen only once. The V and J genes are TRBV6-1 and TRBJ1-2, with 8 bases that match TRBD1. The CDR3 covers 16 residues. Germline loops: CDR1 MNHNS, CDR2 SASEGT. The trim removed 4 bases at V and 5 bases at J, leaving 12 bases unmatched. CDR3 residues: CASSAGQGRLLYGYTF. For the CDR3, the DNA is TGTGCCAGCAGTGCCGGACAGGGCCGTCTGTTGTATGGCTACACCTTC.

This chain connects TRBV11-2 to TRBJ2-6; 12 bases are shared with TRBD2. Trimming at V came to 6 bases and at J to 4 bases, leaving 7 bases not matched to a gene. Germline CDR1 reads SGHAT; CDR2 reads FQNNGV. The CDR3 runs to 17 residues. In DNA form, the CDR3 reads TGTGCCAGCAGTCCTAGCGGGAGGGCCGTGGGGGCCAACGTCCTGACTTTC. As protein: CASSPSGRAVGANVLTF.

The CDR3 nucleotides read TGTGCCAGCAGCTTAACGGGAGGGCCCGTAAATGAGCAGTTCTTC. It encodes CASSLTGGPVNEQFF. The rearrangement links TRBV7-2 to TRBJ2-1; 8 bases align to TRBD2. Germline lookup yields CDR1 SGHTA and CDR2 FQGNSA. V was clipped by 2 bases and J by 7 bases; unmatched bases: 7. The length of the CDR3 is 15 residues. The entire variable domain, with the rest obtained from reference TRBV7-2 and TRBJ2-1, is as follows: GAGVSQSPSNKVTEKGKDVELRCDPISGHTALYWYRQSLGQGLEFLIYFQGNSAPDKSGLPSDRFSAERTGGSVSTLTIQRTQQEDSAVYLCASSLTGGPVNEQFFGPGTRLTVL.

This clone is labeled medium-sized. The CDR3 DNA follows: TGTGCCAGCAGCAGACAGGGGGCCCAGGGCTACACCTTC. The encoded protein is CASSRQGAQGYTF. The rearrangement joins TRBV9 to TRBJ1-2, with 10 bases identical to TRBD1. Germline V CDR1 and CDR2: SGDLS, YYNGEE. The V and J ends lost 4 bases and 8 bases, in that order; junction bases with no gene match: 5. The CDR3 totals 13 residues.

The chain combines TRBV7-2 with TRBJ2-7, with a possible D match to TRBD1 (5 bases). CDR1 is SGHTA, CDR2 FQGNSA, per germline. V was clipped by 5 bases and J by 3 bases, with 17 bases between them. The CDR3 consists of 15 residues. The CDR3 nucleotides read TGTGCCAGCAGCCCCTCGCAGGGTTTGGGCTACGAGCAGTACTTC. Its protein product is CASSPSQGLGYEQYF.

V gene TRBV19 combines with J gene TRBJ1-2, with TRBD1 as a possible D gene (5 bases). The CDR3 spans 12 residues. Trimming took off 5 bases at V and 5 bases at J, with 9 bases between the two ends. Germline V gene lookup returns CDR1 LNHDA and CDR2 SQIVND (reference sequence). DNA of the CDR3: TGTGCCAGTAGTCCCGACAGTTATGGCTACACCTTC. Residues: CASSPDSYGYTF.

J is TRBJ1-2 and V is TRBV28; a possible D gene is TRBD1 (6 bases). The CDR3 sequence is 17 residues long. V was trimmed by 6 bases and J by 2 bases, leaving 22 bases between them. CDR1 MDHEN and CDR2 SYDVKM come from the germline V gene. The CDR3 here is CASSLTGRTTPNYGYTF. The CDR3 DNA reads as TGTGCCAGCAGCCTGACAGGACGGACGACCCCCAACTATGGCTACACCTTC.